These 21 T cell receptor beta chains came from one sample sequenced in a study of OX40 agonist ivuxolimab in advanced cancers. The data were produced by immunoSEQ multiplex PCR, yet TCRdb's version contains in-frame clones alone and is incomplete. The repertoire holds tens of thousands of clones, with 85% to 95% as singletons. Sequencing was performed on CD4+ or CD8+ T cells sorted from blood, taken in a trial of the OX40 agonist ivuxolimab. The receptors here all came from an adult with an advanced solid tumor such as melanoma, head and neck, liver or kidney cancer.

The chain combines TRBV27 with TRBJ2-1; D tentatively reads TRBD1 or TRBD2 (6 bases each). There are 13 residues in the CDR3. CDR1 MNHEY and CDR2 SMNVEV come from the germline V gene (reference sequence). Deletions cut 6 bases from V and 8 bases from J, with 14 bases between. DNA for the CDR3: TGTGCCAGCAGGAGGGGGGCAGACGATGAGCAGTTCTTC. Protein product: CASRRGADDEQFF.

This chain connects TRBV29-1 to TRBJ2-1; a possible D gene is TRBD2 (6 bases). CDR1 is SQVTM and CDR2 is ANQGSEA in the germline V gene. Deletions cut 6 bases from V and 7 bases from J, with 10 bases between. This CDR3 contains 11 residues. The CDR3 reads CSVTRGNEQFF. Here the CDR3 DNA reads TGCAGCGTGACTAGGGGTAATGAGCAGTTCTTC.

For the CDR3, the DNA is TGTGCCTGGAGCCTCATCCCGTCCGGCTACGAGCAGTACTTC. This codes for CAWSLIPSGYEQYF. The V call is TRBV30, the J call TRBJ2-7; D unresolved. CDR1 and CDR2 from the germline V gene are GTSNPN and SVGIG (reference sequence). This CDR3 is 14 amino acids long. V lost 3 bases and J 3 bases, leaving 15 bases between the germline ends.

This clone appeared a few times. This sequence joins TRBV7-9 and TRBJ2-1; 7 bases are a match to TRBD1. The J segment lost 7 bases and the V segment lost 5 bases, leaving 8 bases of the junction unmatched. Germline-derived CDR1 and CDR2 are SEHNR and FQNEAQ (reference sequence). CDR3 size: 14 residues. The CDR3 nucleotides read TGTGCCAGCAGCGACTCACAGGGGTTTAATGAGCAGTTCTTC. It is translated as CASSDSQGFNEQFF.

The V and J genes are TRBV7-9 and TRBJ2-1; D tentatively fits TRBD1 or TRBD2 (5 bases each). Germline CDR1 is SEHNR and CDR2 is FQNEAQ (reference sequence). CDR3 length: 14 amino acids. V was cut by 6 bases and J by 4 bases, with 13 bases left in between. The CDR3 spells CASSTGLSYNEQFF. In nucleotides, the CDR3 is TGTGCCAGCAGTACGGGGCTCTCTTACAATGAGCAGTTCTTC.

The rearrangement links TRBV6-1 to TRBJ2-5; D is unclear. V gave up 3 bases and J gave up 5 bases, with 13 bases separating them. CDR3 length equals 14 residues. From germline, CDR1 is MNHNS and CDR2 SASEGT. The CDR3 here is CASSDRAPYETQYF. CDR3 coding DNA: TGTGCCAGCAGTGACCGGGCCCCGTACGAGACCCAGTACTTC.

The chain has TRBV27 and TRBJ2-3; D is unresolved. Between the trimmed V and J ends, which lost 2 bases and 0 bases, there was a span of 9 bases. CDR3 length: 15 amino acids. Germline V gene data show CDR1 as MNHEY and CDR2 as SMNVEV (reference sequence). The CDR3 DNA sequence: TGTGCCAGCAGTTTACGAGACCTTAGCACAGATACGCAGTATTTT. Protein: CASSLRDLSTDTQYF.

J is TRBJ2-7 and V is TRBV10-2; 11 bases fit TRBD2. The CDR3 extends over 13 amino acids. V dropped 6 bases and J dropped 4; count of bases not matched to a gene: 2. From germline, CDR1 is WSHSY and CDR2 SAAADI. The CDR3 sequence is CASRGTSGYEQYF. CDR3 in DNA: TGCGCCAGCAGGGGGACTAGCGGTTACGAGCAGTACTTC.

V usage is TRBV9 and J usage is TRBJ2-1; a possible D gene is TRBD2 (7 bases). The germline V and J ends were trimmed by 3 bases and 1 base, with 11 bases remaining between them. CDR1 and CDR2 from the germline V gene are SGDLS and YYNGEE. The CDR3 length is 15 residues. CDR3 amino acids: CASSEGGLSYNEQFF. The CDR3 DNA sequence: TGTGCCAGCAGCGAGGGGGGGTTATCCTACAATGAGCAGTTCTTC.

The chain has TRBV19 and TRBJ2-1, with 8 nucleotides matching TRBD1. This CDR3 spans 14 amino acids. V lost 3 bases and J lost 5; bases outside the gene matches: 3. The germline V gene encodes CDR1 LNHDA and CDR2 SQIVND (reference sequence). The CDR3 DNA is TGTGCCAGTAGTATCGGACAGGGTCACAATGAGCAGTTCTTC. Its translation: CASSIGQGHNEQFF.

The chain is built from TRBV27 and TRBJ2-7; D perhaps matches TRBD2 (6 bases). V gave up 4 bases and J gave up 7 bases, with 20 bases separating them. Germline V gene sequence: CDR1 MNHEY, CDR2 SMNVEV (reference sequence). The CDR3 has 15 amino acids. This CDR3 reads CASSSYGTPAREQYF. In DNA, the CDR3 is TGTGCCAGCAGTTCTTACGGGACTCCAGCTAGGGAGCAGTACTTC.

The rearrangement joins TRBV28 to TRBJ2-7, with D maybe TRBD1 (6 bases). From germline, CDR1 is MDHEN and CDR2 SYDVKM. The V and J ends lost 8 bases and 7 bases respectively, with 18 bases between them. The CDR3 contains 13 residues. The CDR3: CASRNRDTGEQYF. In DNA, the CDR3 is TGTGCCAGCCGAAACCGGGACACGGGTGAGCAGTACTTC. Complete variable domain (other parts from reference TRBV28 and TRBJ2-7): DVKVTQSSRYLVKRTGEKVFLECVQDMDHENMFWYRQDPGLGLRLIYFSYDVKMKEKGDIPEGYSVSREKKERFSLILESASTNQTSMYLCASRNRDTGEQYFGPGTRLTVT.

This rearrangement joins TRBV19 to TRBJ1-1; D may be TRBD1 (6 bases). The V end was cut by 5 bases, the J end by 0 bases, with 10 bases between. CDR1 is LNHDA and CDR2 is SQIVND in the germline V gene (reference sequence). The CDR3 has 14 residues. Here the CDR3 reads CASSPRGLNTEAFF. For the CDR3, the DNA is TGTGCCAGTAGTCCTCGGGGGCTGAACACTGAAGCTTTCTTT.

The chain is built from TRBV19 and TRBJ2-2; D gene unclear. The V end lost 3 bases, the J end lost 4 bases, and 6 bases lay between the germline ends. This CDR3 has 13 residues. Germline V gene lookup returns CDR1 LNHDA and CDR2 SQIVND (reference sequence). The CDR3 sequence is CASSIGITGELFF. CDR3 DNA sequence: TGTGCCAGTAGTATTGGTATCACCGGGGAGCTGTTTTTT.

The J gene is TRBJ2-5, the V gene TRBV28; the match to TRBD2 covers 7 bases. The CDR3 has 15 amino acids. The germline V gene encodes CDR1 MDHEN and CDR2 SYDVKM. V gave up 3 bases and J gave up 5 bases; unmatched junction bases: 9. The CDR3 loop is CASSLASGYGETQYF. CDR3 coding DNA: TGTGCCAGCAGTTTGGCTAGCGGCTACGGGGAGACCCAGTACTTC. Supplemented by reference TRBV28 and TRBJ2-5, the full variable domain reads DVKVTQSSRYLVKRTGEKVFLECVQDMDHENMFWYRQDPGLGLRLIYFSYDVKMKEKGDIPEGYSVSREKKERFSLILESASTNQTSMYLCASSLASGYGETQYFGPGTRLLVL.

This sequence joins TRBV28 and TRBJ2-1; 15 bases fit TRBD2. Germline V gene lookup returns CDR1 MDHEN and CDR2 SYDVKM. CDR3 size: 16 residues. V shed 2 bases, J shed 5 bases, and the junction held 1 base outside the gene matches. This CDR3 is CASSLGLAGGNNEQFF. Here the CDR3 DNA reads TGTGCCAGCAGTTTAGGACTAGCGGGAGGGAACAATGAGCAGTTCTTC.

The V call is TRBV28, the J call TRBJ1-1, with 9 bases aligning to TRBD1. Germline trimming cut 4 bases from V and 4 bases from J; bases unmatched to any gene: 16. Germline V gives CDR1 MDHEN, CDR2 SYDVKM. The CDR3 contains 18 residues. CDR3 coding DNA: TGTGCCAGCAGTTCCCTGGCTGCCGGACAGGGGCTGGTCACTGAAGCTTTCTTT. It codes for CASSSLAAGQGLVTEAFF.

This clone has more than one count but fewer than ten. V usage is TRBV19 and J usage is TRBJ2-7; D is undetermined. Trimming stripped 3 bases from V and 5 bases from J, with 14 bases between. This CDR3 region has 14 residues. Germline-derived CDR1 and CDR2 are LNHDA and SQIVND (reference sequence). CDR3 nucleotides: TGTGCCAGTAGTATCTTCACACAGAAGGACGAGCAGTACTTC. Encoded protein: CASSIFTQKDEQYF.

The CDR3 reads CASSHPDSLFRDEQYF. For the CDR3, the DNA is TGCGCCAGCAGTCATCCTGACAGCCTCTTTCGAGACGAGCAGTACTTC. This chain connects TRBV10-2 to TRBJ2-7, with D possibly TRBD1 on 5 matching bases. The CDR3 consists of 16 residues. The V gene's germline CDR1 is WSHSY and CDR2 SAAADI. Trimming shortened V by 5 bases and J by 5 bases, and 22 bases separated the two germline ends.

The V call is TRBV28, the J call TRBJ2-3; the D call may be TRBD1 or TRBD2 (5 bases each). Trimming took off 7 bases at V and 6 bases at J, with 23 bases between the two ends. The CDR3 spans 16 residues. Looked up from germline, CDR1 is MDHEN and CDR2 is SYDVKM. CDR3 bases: TGTGCCAGCAAATATCTCCGGGACGACCAGTTGGATACGCAGTATTTT. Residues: CASKYLRDDQLDTQYF.

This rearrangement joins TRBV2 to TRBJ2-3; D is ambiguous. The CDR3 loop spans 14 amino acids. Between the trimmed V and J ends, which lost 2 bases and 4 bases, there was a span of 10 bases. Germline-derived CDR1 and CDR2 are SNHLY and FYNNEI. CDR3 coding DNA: TGTGCCAGCAGTGAATTGGGTAGTCCAGATACGCAGTATTTT. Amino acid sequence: CASSELGSPDTQYF.